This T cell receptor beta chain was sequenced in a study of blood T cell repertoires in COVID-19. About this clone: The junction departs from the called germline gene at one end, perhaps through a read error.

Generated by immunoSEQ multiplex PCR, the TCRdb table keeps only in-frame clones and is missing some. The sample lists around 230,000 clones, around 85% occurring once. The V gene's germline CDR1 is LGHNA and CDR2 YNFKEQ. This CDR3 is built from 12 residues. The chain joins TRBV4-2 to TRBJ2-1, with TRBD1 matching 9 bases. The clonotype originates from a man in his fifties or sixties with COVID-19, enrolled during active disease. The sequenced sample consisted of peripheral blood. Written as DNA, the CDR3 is TGTGCCAGCAGCCCACCGGGACAGGGTGCGATCTTC. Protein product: CASSPPGQGAIF.